This TCR beta chain was obtained from a study of cytomegalovirus exposure and HLA in healthy donors. Turning to the study itself: Early release data held some 79 million unique TCRs from HLA-typed donors.

The CDR3 spans 15 residues. Germline CDR1 reads LGHNA; CDR2 reads YNFKEQ. Trimming cost V 7 bases and J 3 bases; bases outside gene matches: 8. Findings and limits, study-wide: The majority of CMV-associated TCR beta chains were reported as apparently HLA-restricted in a later analysis. A prior analysis recorded that most TCR beta V segments were productive about 90% or about 30% of the time. V- and J-gene trimming in TCR beta was tied to a missense DCLRE1C variant by an analysis performed later.

It was with 60 Vbeta and 13 Jbeta primers that the PCR ran. Libraries were prepared by immunoSEQ multiplex PCR; TCRdb keeps only in-frame clonotypes and omits some of them. The table includes some 170,000 clones, roughly 80% detected once. A word on this clone: Its specificity is not known.

The source of this sequence is a man between 25 and 39 years old in good health and CMV-seronegative. The specimen sequenced was PBMCs. The V gene is TRBV4-2, the J gene TRBJ2-2; 7 bases match TRBD2. DNA for the CDR3: TGTGCCAGCACTGACGGGGAGGGTGACACCGGGGAGCTGTTTTTT. It yields the protein CASTDGEGDTGELFF.